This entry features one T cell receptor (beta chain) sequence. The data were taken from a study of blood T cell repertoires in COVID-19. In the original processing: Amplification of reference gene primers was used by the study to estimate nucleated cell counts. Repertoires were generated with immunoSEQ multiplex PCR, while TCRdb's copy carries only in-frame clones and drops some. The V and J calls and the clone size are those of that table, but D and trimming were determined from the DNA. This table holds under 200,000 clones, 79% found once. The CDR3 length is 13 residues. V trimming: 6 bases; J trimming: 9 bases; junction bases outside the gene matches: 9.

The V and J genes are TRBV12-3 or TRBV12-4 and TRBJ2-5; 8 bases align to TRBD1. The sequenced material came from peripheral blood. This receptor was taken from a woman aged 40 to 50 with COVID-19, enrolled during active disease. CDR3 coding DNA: TGTGCCAGCAGGGATGGACAGGGCCGAGCCCAGTACTTC. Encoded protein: CASRDGQGRAQYF.